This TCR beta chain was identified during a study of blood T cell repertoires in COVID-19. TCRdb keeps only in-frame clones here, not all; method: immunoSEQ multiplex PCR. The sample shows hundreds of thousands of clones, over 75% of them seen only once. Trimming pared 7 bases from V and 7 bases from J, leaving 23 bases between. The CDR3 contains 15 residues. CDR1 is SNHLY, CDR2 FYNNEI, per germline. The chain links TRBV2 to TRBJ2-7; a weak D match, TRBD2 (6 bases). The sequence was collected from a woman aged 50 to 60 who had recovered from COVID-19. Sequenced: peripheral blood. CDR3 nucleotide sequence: TGTGCCAGCATCATGGCCGGGACTCCGTCTCGAGAGCAGTACTTC. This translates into CASIMAGTPSREQYF. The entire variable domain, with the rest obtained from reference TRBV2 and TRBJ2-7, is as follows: EPEVTQTPSHQVTQMGQEVILRCVPISNHLYFYWYRQILGQKVEFLVSFYNNEISEKSEIFDDQFSVERPDGSNFTLKIRSTKLEDSAMYFCASIMAGTPSREQYFGPGTRLTVT.